Below, 26 T cell receptor beta chains from the same sample are listed, as sequenced in a study of spatial heterogeneity in lung cancer. TCRdb recomputed calls from the 5' RACE reads with MiXCR, one row per CDR3 protein. The sample yields roughly 40,000 distinct CDR3 sequences, about 6.5% seen once. Time point defined: sample taken at primary tumor resection. Source: PBMCs, taken at surgery. These receptor sequences come from a female donor with early-stage non-small cell lung cancer.

As for this clonotype: A much larger clone differs by one base, so this may be a read error. This chain connects TRBV5-6 to TRBJ2-5; D unresolved. Germline CDR1 reads SGHDT; CDR2 reads YYEEEE. The CDR3 has 11 amino acids. The CDR3 here is CVSSFSETQYF. The CDR3 bases are TGTGTCAGCAGCTTCTCCGAGACCCAGTACTTC. Together with reference TRBV5-6 and TRBJ2-5, the CDR3 gives the full variable domain: DAGVTQSPTHLIKTRGQQVTLRCSPKSGHDTVSWYQQALGQGPQFIFQYYEEEERQRGNFPDRFSGHQFPNYSSELNVNALLLGDSALYLCVSSFSETQYFGPGTRLLVL.

This clonotype was recorded many times. The chain employs TRBV7-9 and TRBJ1-2; D gene unclear. The CDR3 is 12 residues long. Trimming left V 2 bases short and J 4 bases short, with 5 bases between. The germline gives CDR1 SEHNR, CDR2 FQNEAQ (reference sequence). CDR3 residues: CASSLTVYGYTF. The CDR3 coding sequence is TGTGCCAGCAGCTTAACGGTCTATGGCTACACCTTC.

The chain couples TRBV28 to TRBJ1-5; D is uncertain. CDR1 is MDHEN, CDR2 SYDVKM, per germline. V was trimmed by 6 bases and J by 3 bases, leaving 12 bases between them. CDR3 length: 14 residues. CDR3 residues: CASSVTANNQPQHF. The CDR3 DNA follows: TGTGCCAGCAGCGTGACTGCTAACAATCAGCCCCAGCATTTT.

Ten or more counts support this clonotype. The CDR3 DNA reads TGTGCCAGCAGCGCAAGATCTCCGGGGGGCTATGGAGACGAGCAGTACTTC. It yields the protein CASSARSPGGYGDEQYF. The chain is built from TRBV7-2 and TRBJ2-7; D may be TRBD2 (7 bases). V was cut by 5 bases and J by 5 bases, with 25 bases left in between. The CDR3 extends over 17 amino acids. Germline loops: CDR1 SGHTA, CDR2 FQGNSA.

The chain uses TRBV20-1 and TRBJ2-1; 10 positions match TRBD1. This CDR3 has 14 residues. CDR1 is DFQATT and CDR2 is SNEGSKA in the germline V gene (reference sequence). Germline trimming cut 3 bases from V and 5 bases from J; bases unmatched to any gene: 4. The CDR3 DNA reads as TGCAGTGCTAGCCGGGACAGGGGTAACAATGAGCAGTTCTTC. It codes for CSASRDRGNNEQFF.

This clonotype has ten or more counts. The chain uses TRBV29-1 and TRBJ2-7; D ambiguous. CDR1 and CDR2 (germline): SQVTM, ANQGSEA. Trimming removed 4 bases at V and 5 bases at J, with 15 bases between. The length of the CDR3 is 13 residues. Here the CDR3 reads CSVAGPLPDEQYF. In nucleotides, the CDR3 is TGCAGCGTTGCGGGCCCGCTCCCCGACGAGCAGTACTTC.

This clonotype occurred a few times. V usage is TRBV24-1 and J usage is TRBJ2-5; D possibly uses TRBD1 or TRBD2 (6 bases each). The CDR3 runs to 13 residues. V was pared by 5 bases and J by 5 bases, with 11 bases between. Per the germline V gene, CDR1 is KGHDR and CDR2 is SFDVKD. Here the CDR3 reads CATSGGAVETQYF. DNA for the CDR3: TGTGCCACCAGTGGGGGGGCCGTTGAGACCCAGTACTTC.

In its sample, this clonotype was seen many times. The chain is built from TRBV29-1 and TRBJ2-1; 12 nucleotides agree with TRBD2. Looked up from germline, CDR1 is SQVTM and CDR2 is ANQGSEA. The CDR3 covers 15 residues. V lost 5 bases and J lost 9; bases outside the gene matches: 11. The CDR3 spells CSVPTSSGGAGEQFF. CDR3 bases: TGCAGCGTTCCCACCTCTAGCGGGGGGGCCGGTGAGCAGTTCTTC.

Ten or more counts support this clonotype. The chain couples TRBV28 to TRBJ2-5; 7 positions agree with TRBD2. V lost 11 bases, J lost 5 bases, and 14 bases stayed unmatched. This CDR3 has 14 residues. Germline lookup yields CDR1 MDHEN and CDR2 SYDVKM. CDR3 sequence: CAAKRLAPVETQYF. The CDR3 nucleotides are TGTGCCGCAAAAAGACTAGCACCGGTCGAGACCCAGTACTTC.

This clonotype occurred many times. This chain joins TRBV7-9 and TRBJ1-5; D gene unclear. Trimming cost V 1 base and J 9 bases, with 7 bases left between them. CDR3 length equals 12 residues. CDR1 and CDR2 (germline): SEHNR, FQNEAQ (reference sequence). As DNA, the CDR3 is TGTGCCAGCAGCTTAGGTTTAAGGCCCCAGCATTTT. Residues: CASSLGLRPQHF.

This clonotype was counted at least ten times. V and J are TRBV5-1 and TRBJ2-1; D gene unclear. There are 15 residues in the CDR3. The V end was cut by 0 bases, the J end by 0 bases, with 7 bases between. Germline CDR1 is SGHRS and CDR2 is YFSETQ. The CDR3 sequence is CASSLGGYSYNEQFF. For the CDR3, the DNA is TGCGCCAGCAGCTTGGGGGGATACTCCTACAATGAGCAGTTCTTC. Supplemented by reference TRBV5-1 and TRBJ2-1, the full variable domain reads KAGVTQTPRYLIKTRGQQVTLSCSPISGHRSVSWYQQTPGQGLQFLFEYFSETQRNKGNFPGRFSGRQFSNSRSEMNVSTLELGDSALYLCASSLGGYSYNEQFFGPGTRLTVL.

CDR3 sequence: CSVEDLETQYF. DNA of the CDR3: TGCAGCGTTGAAGACTTGGAGACCCAGTACTTC. The rearrangement joins TRBV29-1 to TRBJ2-5; D unclear. This CDR3 has 11 residues. The V end lost 0 bases, the J end lost 5 bases, and 4 bases lay between the germline ends. Per germline, CDR1 SQVTM and CDR2 ANQGSEA. The whole variable domain, remainder taken from reference TRBV29-1 and TRBJ2-5, is SAVISQKPSRDICQRGTSLTIQCQVDSQVTMMFWYRQQPGQSLTLIATANQGSEATYESGFVIDKFPISRPNLTFSTLTVSNMSPEDSSIYLCSVEDLETQYFGPGTRLLVL.

This clonotype was picked up many times. The rearrangement links TRBV28 to TRBJ2-5, with 8 nucleotides matching TRBD2. V was pared by 1 base and J by 2 bases, with 3 bases of the junction left unmatched. This CDR3 is built from 15 residues. Looked up from germline, CDR1 is MDHEN and CDR2 is SYDVKM. The CDR3 sequence: CASSLSPGGQETQYF. DNA of the CDR3: TGTGCCAGCAGTTTATCTCCGGGGGGGCAAGAGACCCAGTACTTC.

In its sample, this clonotype was seen many times. The chain links TRBV29-1 to TRBJ2-2; D uncertain. Trimming pared 5 bases from V and 4 bases from J, leaving 14 bases between. The CDR3 covers 14 residues. The germline CDR1 and CDR2 sequences are SQVTM and ANQGSEA. CDR3 sequence (DNA): TGCAGCGTTACACAAGGGTCGTTCACCGGGGAGCTGTTTTTT. Translated, it gives CSVTQGSFTGELFF.

This clonotype was counted ten times or more. The CDR3 loop reads CASSHLLAGGSYEQYF. The CDR3, as DNA: TGTGCCAGCAGCCATCTACTAGCGGGGGGGTCCTACGAGCAGTACTTC. The chain carries TRBV3-1 and TRBJ2-7, with TRBD2 identical over 13 bases. The CDR3 spans 16 residues. Germline trimming cut 3 bases from V and 1 base from J; bases unmatched to any gene: 3. Germline loops: CDR1 LGHDT, CDR2 YNNKEL (reference sequence).

This clonotype was recorded a few times. The V and J genes are TRBV7-8 and TRBJ1-4, with 8 positions matching TRBD1. The germline gives CDR1 SGHVS, CDR2 FQNEAQ. With V trimmed by 4 bases and J by 4 bases, 5 bases remained unmatched. There are 15 residues in the CDR3. The CDR3 bases are TGTGCCAGCAGCTCACAGGGACAGGATAATGAAAAACTGTTTTTT. This sequence encodes CASSSQGQDNEKLFF.

This clonotype was seen ten or more times. The chain combines TRBV3-1 with TRBJ2-1; 8 bases match TRBD2. The CDR3 is 16 residues long. CDR1 is LGHDT, CDR2 YNNKEL, per germline (reference sequence). J was trimmed by 7 bases and V by 4 bases; bases with no gene match: 12. The CDR3 DNA reads TGTGCCAGCAGCCCCGGGGGGGCCTGGCGAGGGAATGAGCAGTTCTTC. Translation gives CASSPGGAWRGNEQFF.

This rearrangement joins TRBV20-1 to TRBJ1-1; TRBD1 matches at 8 bases. The germline gives CDR1 DFQATT, CDR2 SNEGSKA (reference sequence). The CDR3 runs 16 residues. The trim removed 6 bases at V and 5 bases at J, leaving 17 bases unmatched. Here the CDR3 reads CSARAPGGARRTEAFF. CDR3 DNA: TGCAGTGCCCGAGCACCAGGGGGCGCCCGGCGGACTGAAGCTTTCTTT.

This clonotype was seen many times. The chain combines TRBV10-3 with TRBJ2-5; D gene unclear. V was pared by 3 bases and J by 5 bases, with 7 bases between. Germline CDR1 and CDR2: ENHRY and SYGVKD. This CDR3 is built from 12 residues. The CDR3 protein is CAISDSWETQYF. The CDR3 DNA is TGTGCCATCAGTGACAGCTGGGAGACCCAGTACTTC.

This clonotype was found many times. The chain joins TRBV12-3 or TRBV12-4 to TRBJ2-3; 9 nucleotides agree with TRBD2. CDR3 length equals 14 residues. Here the CDR3 reads CASLLGLAADTQYF. The CDR3 bases are TGTGCTTCACTCCTGGGACTAGCCGCAGATACGCAGTATTTT.

At least ten counts were recorded for this clonotype. This chain connects TRBV3-1 to TRBJ1-1; D is unresolved. The germline V gene has CDR1 LGHDT and CDR2 YNNKEL (reference sequence). Trimming took 2 bases from V and 1 from J, leaving 14 bases between them. CDR3 length: 16 residues. The CDR3 region is CASSQQFGLPNTEAFF. CDR3 nucleotide sequence: TGTGCCAGCAGCCAACAATTCGGGCTACCGAACACTGAAGCTTTCTTT.

This chain connects TRBV5-1 to TRBJ1-1, with D perhaps TRBD1 (5 bases). Trimming removed 4 bases at V and 7 bases at J, with 8 bases between. The CDR3 totals 11 residues. The germline V gene has CDR1 SGHRS and CDR2 YFSETQ. In DNA form, the CDR3 reads TGCGCCAGCAGCCTGGGGGTTGAAGCTTTCTTT. Protein product: CASSLGVEAFF.

This clonotype was observed a handful of times. J is TRBJ2-2 and V is TRBV6-2 or TRBV6-3, with a tentative D call TRBD1 (5 bases). Trimming took 7 bases from V and 7 from J, leaving 16 bases between them. There are 14 residues in the CDR3. Germline assignment: CDR1 MNHEY and CDR2 SVGEGT. This CDR3 is CASKKQGSLGELFF. The CDR3 DNA reads as TGTGCCAGCAAGAAGCAGGGTAGCCTCGGGGAGCTGTTTTTT.

This clonotype was seen repeatedly, ten times or more. The chain links TRBV7-2 to TRBJ2-3; D gene unclear. Germline V lookup: CDR1 SGHTA, CDR2 FQGNSA. Trimming stripped 1 base from V and 4 bases from J, with 15 bases between. The CDR3 contains 16 residues. DNA of the CDR3: TGTGCCAGCAGCTTAGGGTCGGCTAGATCGGCAGATACGCAGTATTTT. Its translation: CASSLGSARSADTQYF.

This clonotype was seen ten or more times. The genes are TRBV10-3 and TRBJ2-7; TRBD1 matches 11 bases. The trim removed 8 bases at V and 5 bases at J, leaving 5 bases unmatched. CDR3 length: 13 residues. Germline CDR1 is ENHRY and CDR2 is SYGVKD. The CDR3 sequence is CAISWTGGHEQYF. CDR3 sequence (DNA): TGTGCCATCTCCTGGACAGGGGGCCACGAGCAGTACTTC.

The V call is TRBV28, the J call TRBJ1-2, with D uncertain. V was clipped by 7 bases and J by 8 bases, with 17 bases between them. Per the germline V gene, CDR1 is MDHEN and CDR2 is SYDVKM. The CDR3 extends over 13 amino acids. Written as DNA, the CDR3 is TGTGCCAGCAAAGGCGGCCCGACGGGAGGCTACACCTTC. This sequence encodes CASKGGPTGGYTF.